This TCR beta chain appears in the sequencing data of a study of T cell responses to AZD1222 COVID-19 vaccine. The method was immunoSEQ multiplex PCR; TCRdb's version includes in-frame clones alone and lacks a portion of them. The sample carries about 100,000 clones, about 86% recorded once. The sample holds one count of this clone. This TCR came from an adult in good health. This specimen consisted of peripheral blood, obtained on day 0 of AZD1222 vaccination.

CDR3 residues: CASSLEGGFVSYEQYF. CDR3 DNA sequence: TGCGCCAGCAGCTTGGAGGGGGGGTTCGTCTCCTACGAGCAGTACTTC. The chain uses TRBV5-1 and TRBJ2-7; weak D call: TRBD2 (7 bases). Looked up from germline, CDR1 is SGHRS and CDR2 is YFSETQ. V dropped 0 bases and J dropped 0 bases, with 13 bases sitting between them. The CDR3 contains 16 residues.